A single sample is the source of the 32 T cell receptor beta chains below, sequenced in a study of blood T cell repertoires in COVID-19. Profiled with immunoSEQ multiplex PCR; TCRdb holds only in-frame clones, not every one. The data show 150,000 to 200,000 clones, around nine tenths seen once. Sequences were obtained from peripheral blood. The source is a man between 40 and 49 years old with active or convalescent COVID-19.

This clone was observed at least ten times. The gene calls are TRBV27 and TRBJ2-5; tentative D call: TRBD1 (5 bases). V dropped 6 bases and J dropped 1 base, with 12 bases sitting between them. This CDR3 has 14 residues. Germline V lookup: CDR1 MNHEY, CDR2 SMNVEV (reference sequence). The CDR3 is CASSVRGGQETQYF. The CDR3 bases are TGTGCCAGCAGCGTAAGGGGTGGCCAAGAGACCCAGTACTTC.

The chain couples TRBV5-4 to TRBJ2-1; 10 bases map to TRBD2. Losses at the gene ends were 7 bases for V and 4 bases for J; bases not matched to a gene: 5. The CDR3 has 14 residues. Germline V lookup: CDR1 SGHNT, CDR2 YYREEE (reference sequence). The CDR3 region has the DNA TGTGCCAGCGTCGAGCGGGGGGGTTACAATGAGCAGTTCTTC. Encoded protein: CASVERGGYNEQFF.

The CDR3 sequence is CASSLKATGNSNQPQHF. The CDR3 DNA reads as TGTGCCAGCTCACTAAAAGCAACGGGGAATAGCAATCAGCCCCAGCATTTT. The chain employs TRBV18 and TRBJ1-5, with D uncertain. The germline V and J ends were trimmed by 4 bases and 0 bases, with 16 bases remaining between them. This CDR3 spans 17 amino acids. Germline-derived CDR1 and CDR2 are KGHSH and LQKENI.

The chain is built from TRBV14 and TRBJ1-1; the match to TRBD1 covers 7 bases. The CDR3 sequence is 15 residues long. V gave up 2 bases and J gave up 1 base; unmatched junction bases: 4. The germline gives CDR1 SGHDN, CDR2 FVKESK. The CDR3 DNA reads TGTGCCAGCAGCCAACCGGGACAGAGGAACACTGAAGCTTTCTTT. This sequence encodes CASSQPGQRNTEAFF.

The chain employs TRBV30 and TRBJ2-7; weak D call: TRBD2 (5 bases). The CDR3 consists of 11 residues. The ends were cut back, 2 bases at V and 7 bases at J, with 9 bases in the middle. CDR1 and CDR2 from the germline V gene are GTSNPN and SVGIG (reference sequence). CDR3 sequence: CAWSSGEEQYF. The CDR3, as DNA: TGTGCCTGGAGTTCCGGGGAGGAGCAGTACTTC.

The chain recombines TRBV21-1 with TRBJ2-1; TRBD2 is the table's D call and was not checked against the DNA. TRBV21-1 is a pseudogene locus. CDR3 length equals 17 residues. The CDR3 DNA is TGTGCCAGCAGCAAAGGAGACGGGGTAGGAGGGGACAATGAGCAGTTCTTC. Translated: CASSKGDGVGGDNEQFF.

V usage is TRBV6-5 and J usage is TRBJ2-3; D is perhaps TRBD1 (6 bases). This CDR3 has 14 amino acids. Germline CDR1 reads MNHEY; CDR2 reads SVGAGI. Deletions cut 7 bases from V and 3 bases from J, with 14 bases between. The DNA of the CDR3 is TGTGCCAGCAACGCTGACAGGTCGACAGATACGCAGTATTTT. Its protein is CASNADRSTDTQYF.

The J gene is TRBJ2-2, the V gene TRBV2; no clear D. Germline CDR1 and CDR2: SNHLY and FYNNEI. Between the trimmed V and J ends, which lost 4 bases and 2 bases, there was a span of 11 bases. The CDR3 has 15 amino acids. The CDR3 coding sequence is TGTGCCAGCAGTGTGGCCAACCGAAACACCGGGGAGCTGTTTTTT. Residues: CASSVANRNTGELFF.

V gene TRBV28 combines with J gene TRBJ1-5, with TRBD1 matching 7 bases. With V trimmed by 11 bases and J by 4 bases, 11 bases remained unmatched. The CDR3 length is 14 residues. The germline V gene encodes CDR1 MDHEN and CDR2 SYDVKM. CDR3: CAGGLTGSNQPQHF. The CDR3 DNA is TGTGCCGGCGGTTTGACAGGGTCAAATCAGCCCCAGCATTTT.

This sequence joins TRBV6-5 and TRBJ1-6, with 9 positions matching TRBD1. The germline V gene encodes CDR1 MNHEY and CDR2 SVGAGI. Trimming took 5 bases from V and 10 from J; bases not matched to a gene: 6. This CDR3 has 14 residues. CDR3 in DNA: TGTGCCAGCAGTCCGGGACAGGGACGATCACCCCTCCACTTT. Translating gives CASSPGQGRSPLHF.

This chain joins TRBV5-1 and TRBJ2-7; TRBD1 is a possible D gene (6 bases). Trimming removed 4 bases from V and 4 bases from J, with 15 bases in between. CDR1 SGHRS and CDR2 YFSETQ come from the germline V gene. This CDR3 has 14 amino acids. The CDR3 reads CASSEDSAFYEQYF. Written as DNA, the CDR3 is TGCGCCAGCAGCGAGGACAGTGCGTTTTACGAGCAGTACTTC.

The chain has TRBV25-1 and TRBJ2-7, with D possibly TRBD1 on 6 matching bases. CDR1 and CDR2 (germline): MGHDK, SYGVNS. Trimming took 4 bases from V and 4 from J, leaving 11 bases between them. This CDR3 region has 13 residues. The CDR3 sequence is CASSAGTHYEQYF. The CDR3 coding sequence is TGTGCCAGCAGTGCCGGGACACATTACGAGCAGTACTTC.

Here the CDR3 DNA reads TGTGCCAGCAGCTTCCGGACTAGCGGGGGGGCCAAGGATACGCAGTATTTT. Its translation: CASSFRTSGGAKDTQYF. This sequence joins TRBV11-3 and TRBJ2-3; 15 bases align to TRBD2. Germline V gene sequence: CDR1 SGHNT, CDR2 YENEEA. Trimming cost V 3 bases and J 6 bases; bases outside gene matches: 7. The CDR3 runs to 17 residues.

The chain employs TRBV5-1 and TRBJ1-2, with 8 bases identical to TRBD1. CDR3 length: 14 residues. V gave up 0 bases and J gave up 4 bases; unmatched junction bases: 2. Germline values: CDR1 SGHRS, CDR2 YFSETQ. The CDR3 nucleotides are TGCGCCAGCAGCTTGGCCACAGGGGGCTATGGCTACACCTTC. Amino acids: CASSLATGGYGYTF.

This chain links TRBV5-1 with TRBJ1-2; D not resolved. The CDR3 runs to 15 residues. In germline, CDR1 is SGHRS, CDR2 YFSETQ. Trimming took off 4 bases at V and 0 bases at J, with 13 bases between the two ends. CDR3 residues: CASSQGLGANYGYTF. CDR3 DNA sequence: TGCGCCAGCAGCCAAGGCTTGGGAGCTAACTATGGCTACACCTTC.

This clone was detected only once. V is TRBV5-6 and J is TRBJ1-4, with D possibly being TRBD1 (6 bases). The CDR3 has 19 residues. The V and J ends lost 4 bases and 4 bases respectively, with 26 bases between them. Germline-derived CDR1 and CDR2 are SGHDT and YYEEEE. The CDR3 DNA reads as TGTGCCAGCAGCCCTCGTTGGCCAGGGGAAGGTGTTGGTAATGAAAAACTGTTTTTT. Translated: CASSPRWPGEGVGNEKLFF. Combining the CDR3 with reference TRBV5-6 and TRBJ1-4 gives the whole variable domain DAGVTQSPTHLIKTRGQQVTLRCSPKSGHDTVSWYQQALGQGPQFIFQYYEEEERQRGNFPDRFSGHQFPNYSSELNVNALLLGDSALYLCASSPRWPGEGVGNEKLFFGSGTQLSVL.

The chain joins TRBV11-3 to TRBJ2-3; 10 nucleotides agree with TRBD2. J lost 1 base, V lost 0 bases, and 1 base had no gene match. CDR1 SGHNT and CDR2 YENEEA come from the germline V gene. The length of the CDR3 is 16 residues. CDR3 sequence reads: CASSLEGTSGTDTQYF. DNA for the CDR3: TGTGCCAGCAGCTTAGAGGGGACTAGCGGCACAGATACGCAGTATTTT.

The V and J genes are TRBV15 and TRBJ2-1, with 9 bases that match TRBD1. CDR3 length equals 16 residues. Germline V CDR1 and CDR2: LNHNV, YYDKDF (reference sequence). V lost 0 bases, J lost 5 bases, and 5 bases stayed unmatched. CDR3 bases: TGTGCCACCAGCAGAGAGCTGGGACAGGGAGACAATGAGCAGTTCTTC. Translating gives CATSRELGQGDNEQFF.

The J gene is TRBJ1-4, the V gene TRBV30; 9 bases match TRBD1. The CDR3 is 13 amino acids. V shed 5 bases, J shed 6 bases, and the junction held 4 bases outside the gene matches. CDR1 GTSNPN and CDR2 SVGIG come from the germline V gene (reference sequence). CDR3 nucleotides: TGTGCCTGGGGGAGGACAGGGGATGAAAAACTGTTTTTT. Translation gives CAWGRTGDEKLFF.

The chain recombines TRBV5-1 with TRBJ1-3; 8 bases agree with TRBD1. Unmatched junction bases numbered 5, after V lost 4 bases and J lost 2 bases. Per germline, CDR1 SGHRS and CDR2 YFSETQ. The CDR3 is 15 residues long. The CDR3, as DNA: TGCGCCAGCAGCAGGACAGGGCCCGCTGGAAACACCATATATTTT. Its translation is CASSRTGPAGNTIYF.

This chain joins TRBV19 and TRBJ1-5, with D maybe TRBD1 (6 bases). The germline CDR1 and CDR2 sequences are LNHDA and SQIVND (reference sequence). This CDR3 is 15 amino acids long. The V and J ends lost 5 bases and 3 bases respectively, with 14 bases between them. The CDR3 protein is CASSRGADNNQPQHF. The CDR3 region has the DNA TGTGCCAGTAGTCGGGGGGCGGATAACAATCAGCCCCAGCATTTT.

V gene TRBV11-3 combines with J gene TRBJ1-6, with no clear D. CDR1 and CDR2 (germline): SGHNT, YENEEA. The CDR3 spans 13 residues. With 0 bases removed from V and 9 bases from J, the gap between germline ends came to 6 bases. CDR3 residues: CASSLDMSSPLHF. Written as DNA, the CDR3 is TGTGCCAGCAGCTTAGATATGAGTTCACCCCTCCACTTT.

The chain combines TRBV6-2 or TRBV6-3 with TRBJ1-5, with D possibly TRBD1 on 5 matching bases. Germline-derived CDR1 and CDR2 are MNHEY and SVGEGT. This CDR3 has 15 residues. V was cut by 2 bases and J by 2 bases, with 10 bases left in between. CDR3 sequence reads: CASSYDGARNQPQHF. CDR3 coding DNA: TGTGCCAGCAGTTACGATGGGGCGCGCAATCAGCCCCAGCATTTT.

The rearrangement links TRBV19 to TRBJ1-2; TRBD1 is a possible D gene (5 bases). CDR1 and CDR2 from the germline V gene are LNHDA and SQIVND (reference sequence). The CDR3 covers 18 residues. V was clipped by 7 bases and J by 0 bases, with 24 bases between them. In DNA form, the CDR3 reads TGTGCCAGTACTAGGTGGGGGGGACGGACGGGAGCTAACTATGGCTACACCTTC. Amino acid sequence: CASTRWGGRTGANYGYTF.

This chain joins TRBV30 and TRBJ2-2; 9 positions match TRBD1. Germline-derived CDR1 and CDR2 are GTSNPN and SVGIG (reference sequence). The ends lost 2 bases at V and 6 bases at J; junction bases unmatched: 1. CDR3 length equals 13 residues. CDR3 coding DNA: TGTGCCTGGAGTCACAGGGGGCCCGGGGAGCTGTTTTTT. Translated, it gives CAWSHRGPGELFF.

The genes are TRBV28 and TRBJ1-2; 7 positions agree with TRBD1. The germline gives CDR1 MDHEN, CDR2 SYDVKM. Trimming removed 0 bases from V and 2 bases from J; junction bases left unmatched: 15. This CDR3 comprises 19 residues. The CDR3 region has the DNA TGTGCCAGCAGTTTATGGGTCAGGGGGGAACGAGTAGGAAACTATGGCTACACCTTC. Amino acids: CASSLWVRGERVGNYGYTF.

This chain uses TRBV4-2 with TRBJ2-5; 10 bases map to TRBD2. The trim removed 0 bases at V and 4 bases at J, leaving 8 bases unmatched. The CDR3 has 17 amino acids. Per germline, CDR1 LGHNA and CDR2 YNFKEQ. CDR3 sequence: CASSQEPSRTSGETQYF. The CDR3, as DNA: TGTGCCAGCAGCCAAGAACCGTCGAGGACTAGCGGAGAGACCCAGTACTTC.

The J gene is TRBJ2-3, the V gene TRBV18; TRBD2 agrees at 13 bases. The CDR3 is 19 amino acids. The ends lost 5 bases at V and 2 bases at J; junction bases unmatched: 13. The germline gives CDR1 KGHSH, CDR2 LQKENI. CDR3 DNA: TGTGCCAGCTCAATGACTAGCGGGGGGCCGGAATTAAACACAGATACGCAGTATTTT. Protein sequence: CASSMTSGGPELNTDTQYF.

The V and J genes are TRBV28 and TRBJ1-2; 8 bases fit TRBD1. The germline CDR1 and CDR2 sequences are MDHEN and SYDVKM. J was trimmed by 5 bases and V by 8 bases; bases with no gene match: 13. There are 15 residues in the CDR3. The DNA for the CDR3 is TGTGCCAGCGAAGCAAGTGGGCAGGGGGCATATGGCTACACCTTC. This translates into CASEASGQGAYGYTF.

Turning to this clone: At the DNA level, this CDR3 is encoded by other sequences in the same sample as well. The V gene is TRBV30, the J gene TRBJ2-5, with TRBD2 matching 14 bases. From germline, CDR1 is GTSNPN and CDR2 SVGIG (reference sequence). CDR3 length equals 16 residues. J was trimmed by 1 base and V by 1 base; bases with no gene match: 2. Here the CDR3 reads CAWSGLAGGAQETQYF. Written as DNA, the CDR3 is TGTGCCTGGAGTGGACTAGCGGGGGGGGCCCAAGAGACCCAGTACTTC.

This clone was seen a single time. The CDR3 sequence: CASSPTSYGGAIDTQYF. In DNA, the CDR3 is TGTGCCAGCAGTCCAACCTCTTACGGGGGGGCCATAGATACGCAGTATTTT. This rearrangement joins TRBV7-8 to TRBJ2-3; 8 bases line up with TRBD2. V trimming: 6 bases; J trimming: 5 bases; junction bases outside the gene matches: 16. CDR3 length: 17 amino acids. Per germline, CDR1 SGHVS and CDR2 FQNEAQ.

This CDR3 is CASSPGGLAGEDTQYF. The CDR3 region has the DNA TGCGCCAGCAGCCCGGGAGGACTAGCGGGGGAAGATACGCAGTATTTT. The J gene is TRBJ2-3, the V gene TRBV4-1, with TRBD2 matching 13 bases. J gave up 5 bases and V 4 bases, and 6 bases lay outside the gene matches. This CDR3 comprises 16 residues. The V gene's germline CDR1 is MGHRA and CDR2 YSYEKL.